A selection of T cell receptor beta chains follows, all from one sample in a study of blood T cell repertoires in COVID-19. The data were produced by immunoSEQ multiplex PCR, yet TCRdb's version contains in-frame clones alone and is incomplete. This sample has 130,000 to 150,000 clones, with around 87% found just once. The source material was PBMCs or T cells enriched from blood (not recorded which). Every receptor here comes from a woman aged 25 to 39 with acute COVID-19. CDR3s include the opening cysteine and the closing phenylalanine or tryptophan. A D gene is named only where the DNA matches it firmly. Size tells how often a clone was seen (once, few, many) or the class of an expanded clone, and some rows leave it out.

CDR3 | DNA | D | size | J | V
CATSAPGLASKEQFF | TGTGCCACCAGTGCACCGGGACTAGCGAGCAAAGAGCAGTTCTTC | TRBD2 | . | TRBJ2-1 | TRBV24-1
CASSPQSASGSYEQYF | TGTGCCAGCTCACCACAAAGCGCTAGCGGGAGTTACGAGCAGTACTTC | TRBD2 | . | TRBJ2-7 | TRBV18
CSLGDIYGYTF | TGCAGCTTGGGGGACATCTATGGCTACACCTTC | . | once | TRBJ1-2 | TRBV29-1
CATSRVEALKLFF | TGTGCCACCAGCAGAGTCGAGGCGTTAAAACTGTTTTTT | . | . | TRBJ1-4 | TRBV15
CASSQEGLAGSEQFF | TGTGCCAGCAGCCAAGAGGGACTAGCCGGCTCCGAGCAGTTCTTC | TRBD2 | few | TRBJ2-1 | TRBV4-2
CASSFLVGGLVNSPLHF | TGTGCCAGCAGTTTCCTCGTCGGGGGGCTAGTTAATTCACCCCTCCACTTT | . | . | TRBJ1-6 | TRBV27
CATSDPSGSYNEQFF | TGTGCCACCAGTGATCCTAGCGGCTCCTACAATGAGCAGTTCTTC | TRBD2 | . | TRBJ2-1 | TRBV24-1
CASSYPSRGFDVYEQYF | TGTGCCAGCAGTTATCCGAGCAGGGGCTTTGATGTCTACGAGCAGTACTTC | . | few | TRBJ2-7 | TRBV6-2/TRBV6-3
CASSVQSNQPQHF | TGTGCCAGCAGCGTTCAAAGCAATCAGCCCCAGCATTTT | . | . | TRBJ1-5 | TRBV5-8
CASSWPGTRRETQYF | TGTGCCAGCAGTTGGCCCGGGACAAGAAGGGAGACCCAGTACTTC | . | . | TRBJ2-5 | TRBV28
CATSDSTGTGRYEKLFF | TGTGCCACCAGTGATTCAACCGGGACAGGGAGGTATGAAAAACTGTTTTTT | TRBD1 | once | TRBJ1-4 | TRBV24-1
CASSQDSRDRAFNEQFF | TGTGCCAGCAGCCAAGATTCAAGAGACAGGGCCTTCAATGAGCAGTTCTTC | TRBD1 | . | TRBJ2-1 | TRBV14
CASSLAGGGYGYTF | TGTGCCAGCAGTTTAGCAGGGGGCGGCTATGGCTACACCTTC | TRBD1 | . | TRBJ1-2 | TRBV28
CASSLVGDDTGELFF | TGCGCCAGCAGCTTGGTAGGAGACGACACCGGGGAGCTGTTTTTT | . | . | TRBJ2-2 | TRBV5-1
CASSGRGYYGYTF | TGTGCCAGCTCAGGTCGGGGGTACTATGGCTACACCTTC | . | once | TRBJ1-2 | TRBV18
CAISESTYEQYF | TGTGCCATCAGTGAGTCGACTTACGAGCAGTACTTC | . | . | TRBJ2-7 | TRBV10-3
CASSATGQSSGNTIYF | TGTGCCAGCAGCGCAACGGGACAGTCTTCTGGAAACACCATATATTTT | TRBD1 | . | TRBJ1-3 | TRBV9
CASSLGGDPGLAGDVHNEQFF | TGTGCCAGCAGTTTAGGGGGGGACCCTGGACTAGCGGGAGATGTCCACAATGAGCAGTTCTTC | TRBD2 | . | TRBJ2-1 | TRBV27
CASSQQGTGELFF | TGTGCCAGCAGTCAACAGGGCACCGGGGAGCTGTTTTTT | . | . | TRBJ2-2 | TRBV27
CAWSGGTYNSPLHF | TGTGCCTGGTCTGGGGGCACCTATAATTCACCCCTCCACTTT | . | . | TRBJ1-6 | TRBV30
CAIRAQEQGDYGYTF | TGTGCCATCAGAGCACAAGAACAGGGGGACTATGGCTACACCTTC | TRBD1 | . | TRBJ1-2 | TRBV10-3
CASSPPDRGNYGYTF | TGTGCCAGCTCACCACCGGACAGGGGGAACTATGGCTACACCTTC | TRBD1 | . | TRBJ1-2 | TRBV18
CATSEPGTGNEKLFF | TGTGCCACCAGTGAGCCCGGGACAGGCAATGAAAAACTGTTTTTT | TRBD1 | . | TRBJ1-4 | TRBV24-1
CASSLLENGNTIYF | TGTGCCAGCAGCTTGTTAGAAAATGGAAACACCATATATTTT | . | . | TRBJ1-3 | TRBV5-5
CSVGGENTYEQYF | TGCAGCGTTGGGGGGGAGAACACCTACGAGCAGTACTTC | . | . | TRBJ2-7 | TRBV29-1
CASSQVYLSYNEQFF | TGCGCCAGCAGCCAAGTCTACCTCTCCTACAATGAGCAGTTCTTC | . | . | TRBJ2-1 | TRBV4-3
CASSLGGLVEQFF | TGTGCCAGCAGCTTAGGAGGTTTAGTTGAGCAGTTCTTC | . | . | TRBJ2-1 | TRBV7-8
CASSHDRGRHNEQFF | TGTGCCAGCAGCCACGACAGGGGGAGGCACAATGAGCAGTTCTTC | TRBD1 | . | TRBJ2-1 | TRBV7-2
CASSQPRLSGVSSYEQYF | TGCGCCAGCAGTCAACCCCGACTCAGCGGGGTTAGCTCCTACGAGCAGTACTTC | TRBD2 | . | TRBJ2-7 | TRBV23-1
CASSEILSGNTIYF | TGTGCCAGCAGTGAAATCCTCTCTGGAAACACCATATATTTT | . | . | TRBJ1-3 | TRBV2
CASKTSGRGPDTQYF | TGTGCCAGCAAGACTAGCGGGAGAGGCCCAGATACGCAGTATTTT | TRBD2 | . | TRBJ2-3 | TRBV2
CASSKTGGFTDTQYF | TGTGCCAGCAGCAAGACAGGGGGCTTCACAGATACGCAGTATTTT | TRBD1 | . | TRBJ2-3 | TRBV7-2
CARSSIRDRGNQPQHF | TGTGCCAGAAGCTCCATCCGGGACAGGGGAAATCAGCCCCAGCATTTT | TRBD1 | . | TRBJ1-5 | TRBV5-3
CASSLGWAFSETQYF | TGTGCCAGCAGCTTAGGGTGGGCATTCTCAGAGACCCAGTACTTC | . | . | TRBJ2-5 | TRBV7-2
CASISSGIRQTQYF | TGTGCCAGCATCTCCTCGGGGATTAGGCAGACCCAGTACTTC | . | . | TRBJ2-5 | TRBV27
CATSLGTLSTDTQYF | TGTGCCACCAGTCTGGGGACACTTAGCACAGATACGCAGTATTTT | . | . | TRBJ2-3 | TRBV24-1
CASSLRRNTEAFF | TGTGCCAGCAGCTTAAGGAGAAACACTGAAGCTTTCTTT | . | . | TRBJ1-1 | TRBV7-3
CAWSIDSFSTDTQYF | TGTGCCTGGAGTATTGACAGTTTCAGCACAGATACGCAGTATTTT | . | . | TRBJ2-3 | TRBV30
CASSPMWSGLASRETQYF | TGTGCCAGCAGCCCTATGTGGAGTGGACTAGCGTCGAGGGAGACCCAGTACTTC | TRBD2 | . | TRBJ2-5 | TRBV28
CASSQEGQGDFTTQYF | TGTGCCAGCAGCCAGGAGGGACAGGGTGATTTTACGACCCAGTACTTC | TRBD1 | . | TRBJ2-5 | TRBV3-1/TRBV3-2
CASSLSPGGPFGDEQFF | TGTGCCAGCAGCTTAAGTCCGGGAGGGCCGTTTGGAGATGAGCAGTTCTTC | TRBD2 | . | TRBJ2-1 | TRBV7-9
CASSLDELGLNTGELFF | TGTGCCAGCAGCTTAGACGAACTAGGTTTGAACACCGGGGAGCTGTTTTTT | . | . | TRBJ2-2 | TRBV7-2
CSVGTSGRADYEQYF | TGCAGCGTCGGGACTAGCGGGAGGGCCGACTACGAGCAGTACTTC | TRBD2 | . | TRBJ2-7 | TRBV29-1
CASNLGRTEKLFF | TGTGCCAGTAACCTGGGCCGCACCGAAAAACTGTTTTTT | . | once | TRBJ1-4 | TRBV19
CASSPRDTSLWSGNTIYF | TGTGCCAGCAGCCCCAGGGACACCTCTCTATGGTCTGGAAACACCATATATTTT | . | once | TRBJ1-3 | TRBV11-2
CASGKNTGGEGDRAFGEAFF | TGTGCCAGCGGAAAGAATACAGGGGGCGAAGGTGATCGGGCTTTTGGTGAAGCTTTCTTT | TRBD1 | . | TRBJ1-1 | TRBV9
CASSPAGLAPYEQYF | TGTGCCAGCAGCCCAGCCGGGCTAGCGCCCTACGAGCAGTACTTC | . | once | TRBJ2-7 | TRBV11-2
CASRRTGGDSSYEQYF | TGTGCCAGCAGGCGGACAGGGGGCGATTCCTCCTACGAGCAGTACTTC | TRBD1 | . | TRBJ2-7 | TRBV7-2
CATSRDHGTQYF | TGTGCCACCAGCAGAGATCACGGTACGCAGTATTTT | . | . | TRBJ2-3 | TRBV15
CASSQGGAAVTPLHF | TGTGCCAGCAGCCAAGGCGGGGCAGCGGTGACACCCCTCCACTTT | . | once | TRBJ1-6 | TRBV14
CASSSGKGLASTDTQYF | TGTGCCAGCAGCTCAGGAAAGGGACTAGCCAGCACAGATACGCAGTATTTT | TRBD2 | . | TRBJ2-3 | TRBV11-2
CASSLQLAGNTGELFF | TGTGCCAGCAGCTTACAACTAGCGGGGAACACCGGGGAGCTGTTTTTT | TRBD2 | once | TRBJ2-2 | TRBV7-2
CSVGETRDSPLHF | TGCAGCGTTGGTGAGACCCGGGATTCACCCCTCCACTTT | . | . | TRBJ1-6 | TRBV29-1
CASSLVGTSLRYNEQFF | TGCGCCAGCAGCTTGGTGGGGACTAGTCTCCGCTACAATGAGCAGTTCTTC | TRBD2 | . | TRBJ2-1 | TRBV5-1
CASSVVETVHGYTF | TGTGCCAGCAGCGTAGTCGAGACAGTTCATGGCTACACCTTC | . | . | TRBJ1-2 | TRBV9
CASSTMSLVYSGNTIYF | TGTGCCAGCAGTACTATGTCCCTGGTCTACTCTGGAAACACCATATATTTT | . | . | TRBJ1-3 | TRBV28
CASTRDGGYTF | TGTGCCAGCACCAGGGACGGGGGGTACACCTTC | . | . | TRBJ1-2 | TRBV5-6
CASSEGAGGPSDTQYF | TGTGCCAGCAGTGAAGGTGCGGGAGGGCCGTCAGATACGCAGTATTTT | TRBD2 | few | TRBJ2-3 | TRBV6-4
CSASRQGGQFF | TGCAGTGCTAGTAGGCAGGGGGGGCAGTTCTTC | . | . | TRBJ2-1 | TRBV20-1
CASSFVAVFRPTDGTNYGYTF | TGTGCCAGCAGTTTTGTAGCGGTGTTTAGGCCTACCGACGGAACTAACTATGGCTACACCTTC | . | . | TRBJ1-2 | TRBV28